This entry describes one T cell receptor beta chain. This sample was included in a study of patients and donors after allogeneic stem cell transplantation. This CDR3 has 16 residues. The V gene end was trimmed by 4 bases and the J gene end by 2 bases; junction bases not matched to a gene: 9. TCRdb re-called the RT-PCR reads with MiXCR, one entry per CDR3 protein. The sample holds roughly 180,000 distinct CDR3 sequences, around two fifths seen once. The material sequenced was blood, either unsorted or a sorted T cell fraction (not recorded which). The receptor comes from a human donor who was either an allogeneic HSCT recipient or a stem cell or donor lymphocyte infusion donor (not recorded which). It is not recorded whose cells these are; they may come from a transplant donor. The chain combines TRBV12-3 or TRBV12-4 with TRBJ2-7, with 9 nucleotides matching TRBD2. The CDR3 nucleotides are TGTGCCAGCAGTTCCCTGATGACTAGCGGCCCCTACGAGCAGTACTTC. As protein: CASSSLMTSGPYEQYF.